The source of this TCR beta chain is a study of blood T cell repertoires in COVID-19. Study-wide context: From T cells, B-cell-depleted T cells, or PBMCs came the material, which was cDNA or gDNA.

In the original processing: Amplification of reference gene primers provided the estimated nucleated cell counts. Using immunoSEQ multiplex PCR, the repertoire was profiled, and TCRdb retains in-frame clones only, with some absent. D and trimming come from the DNA, and the V and J calls and clone size come from that table. The sample has 150,000 or so clones; approximately 81% are singletons. In its sample, this clone was seen once. CDR3 length: 15 amino acids. The V gene end was trimmed by 1 base and the J gene end by 6 bases; junction bases not matched to a gene: 1. Germline loops: CDR1 SEHNR, CDR2 FQNEAQ (reference sequence). Followed over time, Seattle patients had been enrolled while infection was active.

This rearrangement joins TRBV7-9 to TRBJ1-6; 9 bases fit TRBD1. The specimen was peripheral blood. The receptor was isolated from a woman in her 50s with COVID-19, enrolled during active disease. The CDR3 sequence: CASSLGTGVNSPLHF. For the CDR3, the DNA is TGTGCCAGCAGCTTAGGGACAGGGGTTAATTCACCCCTCCACTTT.